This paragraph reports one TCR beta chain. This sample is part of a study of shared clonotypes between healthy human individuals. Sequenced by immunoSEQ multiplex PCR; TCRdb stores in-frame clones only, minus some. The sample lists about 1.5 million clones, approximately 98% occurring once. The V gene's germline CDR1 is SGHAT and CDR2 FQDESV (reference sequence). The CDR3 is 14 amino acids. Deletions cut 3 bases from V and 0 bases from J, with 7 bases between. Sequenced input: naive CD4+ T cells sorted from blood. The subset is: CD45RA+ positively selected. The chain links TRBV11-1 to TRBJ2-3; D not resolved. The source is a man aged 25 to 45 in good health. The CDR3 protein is CASSFRLSTDTQYF. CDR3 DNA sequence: TGTGCCAGCAGCTTTAGGCTCAGCACAGATACGCAGTATTTT.